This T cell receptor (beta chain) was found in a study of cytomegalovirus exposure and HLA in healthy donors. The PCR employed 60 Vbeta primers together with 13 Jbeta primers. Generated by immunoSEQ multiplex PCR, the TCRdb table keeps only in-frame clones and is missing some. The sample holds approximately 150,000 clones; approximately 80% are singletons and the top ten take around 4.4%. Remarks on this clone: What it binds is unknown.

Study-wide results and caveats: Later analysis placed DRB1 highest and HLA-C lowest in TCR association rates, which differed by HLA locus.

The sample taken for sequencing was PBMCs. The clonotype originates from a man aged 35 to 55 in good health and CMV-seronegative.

As DNA, the CDR3 is TGTGCCAGCATCCAGACAGGGGATATCAATCAGCCCCAGCATTTT. The encoded protein is CASIQTGDINQPQHF. The chain uses TRBV6-6 and TRBJ1-5; 8 nucleotides agree with TRBD1. Trimming at V came to 7 bases and at J to 3 bases, leaving 8 bases not matched to a gene. There are 15 residues in the CDR3. Germline CDR1 reads MNHNY; CDR2 reads SVGAGI (reference sequence).